Listed here are 27 T cell receptor beta chains from one sample, sequenced in a study of OX40 agonist ivuxolimab in advanced cancers. The repertoire was sequenced with immunoSEQ multiplex PCR; TCRdb's copy has only in-frame clones and lacks some. The table records about 69,000 clones, around 87% of them present only once. This sample comprised CD4+ or CD8+ T cells sorted from blood, obtained in a trial of the OX40 agonist ivuxolimab. The receptors were sampled from an adult with an advanced solid tumor such as melanoma, head and neck, liver or kidney cancer.

J is TRBJ2-5 and V is TRBV6-1, with TRBD1 as a possible D gene (7 bases). Germline loops: CDR1 MNHNS, CDR2 SASEGT. V lost 6 bases, J lost 4 bases, and 18 bases lay in between. The CDR3 contains 15 residues. The CDR3 nucleotides read TGTGCCAGCAGCCACGGGGGACAGAGCGGAGAGACCCAGTACTTC. It encodes CASSHGGQSGETQYF.

V gene TRBV11-2 combines with J gene TRBJ1-2, with 9 bases aligning to TRBD1. CDR3 length equals 16 residues. V shed 5 bases and J 7 bases; nucleotides not matched to a gene: 14. CDR1 is SGHAT, CDR2 FQNNGV, per germline. CDR3 nucleotide sequence: TGTGCCAGCAGCAAGGGGGGACAGGGAGGGGCTTTTGGCTACACCTTC. Its translation: CASSKGGQGGAFGYTF.

The chain uses TRBV20-1 and TRBJ2-5; D not certain. Germline V lookup: CDR1 DFQATT, CDR2 SNEGSKA (reference sequence). V was trimmed by 3 bases and J by 0 bases, leaving 2 bases between them. This CDR3 is 11 amino acids long. The DNA for the CDR3 is TGCAGTGCTAGGTACCAAGAGACCCAGTACTTC. As protein: CSARYQETQYF.

J is TRBJ2-2 and V is TRBV19; 7 bases fit TRBD1. With V trimmed by 6 bases and J by 6 bases, 7 bases remained unmatched. CDR3 length: 14 amino acids. The germline V gene encodes CDR1 LNHDA and CDR2 SQIVND (reference sequence). The CDR3 reads CASSLTGMAGELFF. The CDR3 DNA reads TGTGCCAGTAGCCTGACAGGGATGGCCGGGGAGCTGTTTTTT.

This clone was detected only a few times. J is TRBJ1-2 and V is TRBV5-1, with 11 bases lining up with TRBD1. The CDR3 consists of 15 residues. The V and J ends lost 4 bases and 4 bases, in that order; junction bases with no gene match: 6. Per germline, CDR1 SGHRS and CDR2 YFSETQ. The CDR3 coding sequence is TGCGCCAGCAGCGAAAGGACAGGGGGCGCCTATGGCTACACCTTC. As protein: CASSERTGGAYGYTF. Drawing the rest from reference TRBV5-1 and TRBJ1-2, the complete variable domain is KAGVTQTPRYLIKTRGQQVTLSCSPISGHRSVSWYQQTPGQGLQFLFEYFSETQRNKGNFPGRFSGRQFSNSRSEMNVSTLELGDSALYLCASSERTGGAYGYTFGSGTRLTVV.

The chain is built from TRBV7-9 and TRBJ2-1; D unresolved. V was clipped by 5 bases and J by 0 bases, with 5 bases between them. CDR1 is SEHNR and CDR2 is FQNEAQ in the germline V gene (reference sequence). CDR3 length: 13 residues. The CDR3 nucleotides are TGTGCCAGCAGCCCCGGCTCCTACAATGAGCAGTTCTTC. Translating gives CASSPGSYNEQFF.

The J gene is TRBJ1-5, the V gene TRBV9, with 7 bases lining up with TRBD1. From germline, CDR1 is SGDLS and CDR2 YYNGEE. Losses at the gene ends were 3 bases for V and 5 bases for J; bases not matched to a gene: 5. The CDR3 is 14 residues long. The CDR3 sequence: CASSAGDSYQPQHF. In nucleotides, the CDR3 is TGTGCCAGCAGCGCCGGGGACAGTTATCAGCCCCAGCATTTT.

V and J are TRBV6-6 and TRBJ2-7; TRBD1 matches 8 bases. The V gene's germline CDR1 is MNHNY and CDR2 SVGAGI (reference sequence). Trimming removed 3 bases from V and 3 bases from J; junction bases left unmatched: 4. This CDR3 has 14 amino acids. CDR3 in DNA: TGTGCCAGCAGTTATCGGACAGGGTTCTACGAGCAGTACTTC. It codes for CASSYRTGFYEQYF.

Only one count was recorded for this clone. The rearrangement joins TRBV18 to TRBJ1-1; TRBD1 might be the D (6 bases). The CDR3 consists of 14 residues. V was cut by 6 bases and J by 4 bases, with 15 bases left in between. Germline CDR1 is KGHSH and CDR2 is LQKENI. Written as DNA, the CDR3 is TGTGCCAGCTCTCTTCAGGGGCGGACCACTGAAGCTTTCTTT. Amino acid sequence: CASSLQGRTTEAFF. Looking up the rest from reference TRBV18 and TRBJ1-1 gives the full variable domain: NAGVMQNPRHLVRRRGQEARLRCSPMKGHSHVYWYRQLPEEGLKFMVYLQKENIIDESGMPKERFSAEFPKEGPSILRIQQVVRGDSAAYFCASSLQGRTTEAFFGQGTRLTVV.

The chain is built from TRBV6-5 and TRBJ2-4, with 7 bases matching TRBD1. This CDR3 has 15 amino acids. The J segment lost 0 bases and the V segment lost 4 bases, leaving 3 bases of the junction unmatched. CDR1 and CDR2 from the germline V gene are MNHEY and SVGAGI. DNA of the CDR3: TGTGCCAGCAGTTCGACAGGGTTAGCCAAAAACATTCAGTACTTC. Translating it yields CASSSTGLAKNIQYF.

The rearrangement links TRBV2 to TRBJ2-6, with unresolved D. Trimming left V 0 bases short and J 3 bases short, with 6 bases between. The germline V gene has CDR1 SNHLY and CDR2 FYNNEI. The CDR3 sequence is 15 residues long. CDR3: CASSEAIGGANVLTF. The CDR3 region has the DNA TGTGCCAGCAGTGAAGCGATAGGTGGGGCCAACGTCCTGACTTTC.

This clone showed up just once. This chain uses TRBV11-2 with TRBJ2-7, with 10 bases lining up with TRBD2. CDR1 is SGHAT and CDR2 is FQNNGV in the germline V gene. V gave up 1 base and J gave up 2 bases; unmatched junction bases: 5. CDR3 size: 16 residues. CDR3: CASSLGFSGRTYEQYF. The CDR3 coding sequence is TGTGCCAGCAGCTTAGGTTTTAGCGGGAGGACCTACGAGCAGTACTTC.

The gene calls are TRBV7-2 and TRBJ2-3, with TRBD2 identical over 8 bases. This CDR3 comprises 15 residues. Germline loops: CDR1 SGHTA, CDR2 FQGNSA. Trimming at V came to 1 base and at J to 8 bases, leaving 8 bases not matched to a gene. The CDR3, as DNA: TGTGCCAGCAGCTTAGTAGCGGGGACTATACGTACGCAGTATTTT. This sequence encodes CASSLVAGTIRTQYF.

CDR3 DNA: TGTGCCAGCAGCCTAGGCGGGAGAGGGAACACCATATATTTT. Amino acid sequence: CASSLGGRGNTIYF. The J gene is TRBJ1-3, the V gene TRBV11-2; D call uncertain. This CDR3 spans 14 amino acids. V was trimmed by 5 bases and J by 7 bases, leaving 15 bases between them. The V gene's germline CDR1 is SGHAT and CDR2 FQNNGV.

This sequence joins TRBV19 and TRBJ1-1; no reliable D call. Deletions cut 10 bases from V and 7 bases from J, with 13 bases between. Germline V lookup: CDR1 LNHDA, CDR2 SQIVND (reference sequence). The CDR3 sequence is 11 residues long. Written as DNA, the CDR3 is TGTGCCACAGAACTTCACAGTGAAGCTTTCTTT. As protein: CATELHSEAFF. Full variable domain (outside the CDR3, taken from reference TRBV19 and TRBJ1-1): DGGITQSPKYLFRKEGQNVTLSCEQNLNHDAMYWYRQDPGQGLRLIYYSQIVNDFQKGDIAEGYSVSREKKESFPLTVTSAQKNPTAFYLCATELHSEAFFGQGTRLTVV.

V and J are TRBV9 and TRBJ2-1; TRBD2 matches 8 bases. From germline, CDR1 is SGDLS and CDR2 YYNGEE. CDR3 length: 15 residues. V lost 0 bases and J lost 9; bases outside the gene matches: 8. The CDR3 DNA is TGTGCCAGCAGCGTAGTAAGAGCGGGAGAGGCTGAGCAGTTCTTC. Encoded protein: CASSVVRAGEAEQFF.

The chain has TRBV28 and TRBJ2-4; D tentatively reads TRBD1 or TRBD2 (5 bases each). Germline assignment: CDR1 MDHEN and CDR2 SYDVKM. This CDR3 comprises 15 residues. Trimming stripped 8 bases from V and 5 bases from J, with 19 bases between. The CDR3 reads CASLSAGSGQNIQYF. The CDR3 DNA follows: TGTGCCAGCCTCTCGGCAGGGAGTGGGCAAAACATTCAGTACTTC.

The rearrangement uses TRBV9 and TRBJ2-3; 7 bases fit TRBD1. Germline V gives CDR1 SGDLS, CDR2 YYNGEE. J lost 2 bases, V lost 4 bases, and 10 bases had no gene match. This CDR3 region has 16 residues. The CDR3, as DNA: TGTGCCAGCAGCCGAGATCCGGGACAGACCACAGATACGCAGTATTTT. Amino acid sequence: CASSRDPGQTTDTQYF.

The chain carries TRBV9 and TRBJ2-7, with 8 bases matching TRBD1. Germline CDR1 reads SGDLS; CDR2 reads YYNGEE. Trimming removed 4 bases from V and 7 bases from J; junction bases left unmatched: 13. This CDR3 is built from 15 residues. CDR3 sequence: CASSSLWGQDAEQYF. The CDR3 DNA reads as TGTGCCAGCAGCTCTCTGTGGGGACAGGATGCAGAGCAGTACTTC.

The chain is built from TRBV7-9 and TRBJ2-2, with 7 bases fitting TRBD1. The CDR3 totals 16 residues. CDR1 is SEHNR and CDR2 is FQNEAQ in the germline V gene (reference sequence). V was pared by 0 bases and J by 0 bases, with 1 base of the junction left unmatched. As DNA, the CDR3 is TGTGCCAGCAGCTTAGCGACAGGGCCGAACACCGGGGAGCTGTTTTTT. The encoded protein is CASSLATGPNTGELFF.

The sample holds one count of this clone. The chain has TRBV10-3 and TRBJ1-2; D ambiguous. Trimming stripped 2 bases from V and 4 bases from J, with 14 bases between. The CDR3 loop spans 15 amino acids. CDR1 is ENHRY and CDR2 is SYGVKD in the germline V gene. CDR3 sequence reads: CAISETNRGGYGYTF. As DNA, the CDR3 is TGTGCCATCAGTGAGACTAACAGAGGTGGCTATGGCTACACCTTC.

In the case of this clone: A read error may produce the germline difference seen at one junction end. The J gene is TRBJ1-1, the V gene TRBV7-3; no definite D call. CDR1 and CDR2 (germline): SGHTA, FQGTGA. The CDR3 is 14 residues long. The CDR3, as DNA: TGTGCCAGCAGCCTAACGCCTGAGAACACTGAAGCTTTCTTT. This codes for CASSLTPENTEAFF.

V usage is TRBV6-1 and J usage is TRBJ2-1, with 13 bases fitting TRBD2. Looked up from germline, CDR1 is MNHNS and CDR2 is SASEGT. Losses at the gene ends were 4 bases for V and 3 bases for J; bases not matched to a gene: 0. The CDR3 is made up of 15 amino acids. The CDR3, as DNA: TGTGCCAGCAGTGGGACTAGCGGGAGCTACAATGAGCAGTTCTTC. Residues: CASSGTSGSYNEQFF.

The chain combines TRBV6-5 with TRBJ2-1, with D uncertain. The CDR3 consists of 13 residues. V gave up 6 bases and J gave up 7 bases, with 13 bases separating them. Germline lookup yields CDR1 MNHEY and CDR2 SVGAGI. DNA of the CDR3: TGTGCCAGCAGCTCGTTTCGCCCGAATGAGCAGTTCTTC. It encodes CASSSFRPNEQFF.

The chain uses TRBV7-2 and TRBJ2-5, with 9 bases lining up with TRBD2. This CDR3 has 16 residues. Germline CDR1 reads SGHTA; CDR2 reads FQGNSA. Trimming at V came to 5 bases and at J to 5 bases, leaving 12 bases not matched to a gene. The CDR3 DNA follows: TGTGCCAGCAGCCCGGGACTAGCCGGAATCAGGGAGACCCAGTACTTC. It specifies CASSPGLAGIRETQYF.

The chain employs TRBV5-1 and TRBJ1-2, with TRBD1 as a possible D gene (5 bases). The germline V gene encodes CDR1 SGHRS and CDR2 YFSETQ. V lost 6 bases and J 2 bases, leaving 17 bases between the germline ends. There are 15 residues in the CDR3. The CDR3 region is CASKVEGIVNYGYTF. The CDR3 DNA sequence: TGCGCCAGCAAAGTCGAGGGGATTGTAAACTATGGCTACACCTTC. Looking up the rest from reference TRBV5-1 and TRBJ1-2 gives the full variable domain: KAGVTQTPRYLIKTRGQQVTLSCSPISGHRSVSWYQQTPGQGLQFLFEYFSETQRNKGNFPGRFSGRQFSNSRSEMNVSTLELGDSALYLCASKVEGIVNYGYTFGSGTRLTVV.

The CDR3 bases are TGTGCCAGCAGTCGTTACAATGAGCAGTTCTTC. It codes for CASSRYNEQFF. The chain combines TRBV6-5 with TRBJ2-1; D is unclear. Trimming took 5 bases from V and 4 from J, leaving 3 bases between them. The CDR3 is 11 residues long. Germline loops: CDR1 MNHEY, CDR2 SVGAGI.